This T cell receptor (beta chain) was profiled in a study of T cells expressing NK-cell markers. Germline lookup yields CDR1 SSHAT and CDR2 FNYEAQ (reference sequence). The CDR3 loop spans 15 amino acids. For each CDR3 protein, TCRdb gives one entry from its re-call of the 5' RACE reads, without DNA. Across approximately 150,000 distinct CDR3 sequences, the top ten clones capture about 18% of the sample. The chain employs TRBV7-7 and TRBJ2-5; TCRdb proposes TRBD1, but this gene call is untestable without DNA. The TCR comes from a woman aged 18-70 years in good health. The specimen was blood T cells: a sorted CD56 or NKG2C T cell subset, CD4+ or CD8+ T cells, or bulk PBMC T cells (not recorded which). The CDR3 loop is CASSSHRGWEETQYF.